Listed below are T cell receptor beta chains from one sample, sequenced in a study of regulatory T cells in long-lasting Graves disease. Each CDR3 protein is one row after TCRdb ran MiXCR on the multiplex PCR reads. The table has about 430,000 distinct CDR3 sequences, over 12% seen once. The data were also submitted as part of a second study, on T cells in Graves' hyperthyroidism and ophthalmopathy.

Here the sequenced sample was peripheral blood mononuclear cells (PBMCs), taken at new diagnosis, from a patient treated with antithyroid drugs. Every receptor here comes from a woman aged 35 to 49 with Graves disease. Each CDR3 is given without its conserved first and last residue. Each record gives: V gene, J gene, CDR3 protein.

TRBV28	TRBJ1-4	ASSLIAGGEKLF
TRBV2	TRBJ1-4	ASSGTGATNEKLF
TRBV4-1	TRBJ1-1	ASSQDPRGPF
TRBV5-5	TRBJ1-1	ASTRRGQVSMNTEAF
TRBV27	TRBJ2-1	ASSLSAYNEQF
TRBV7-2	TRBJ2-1	ASSQGLAGGREQF
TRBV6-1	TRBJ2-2	ASSPNAGGTGELF
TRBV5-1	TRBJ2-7	ASGSSGSSYEQY
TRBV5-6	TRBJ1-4	ASSYGTSMRKLF
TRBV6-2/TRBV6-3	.	TSGGRAGETQY
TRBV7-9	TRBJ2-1	ASSLVLGNNEQF
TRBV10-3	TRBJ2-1	AISDPGGRSYNEQF
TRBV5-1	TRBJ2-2	ASSLEGRGNTGELF
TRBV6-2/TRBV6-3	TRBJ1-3	ASSDVGNTIY
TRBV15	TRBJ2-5	ATSRVQETQY
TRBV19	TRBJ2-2	ASSIAPGGHGELF
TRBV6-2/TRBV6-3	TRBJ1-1	ASSLNEGTNTEAF
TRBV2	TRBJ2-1	ASSEDSGSPYNEQF
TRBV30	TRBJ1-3	AWSVPAVSGNTIY
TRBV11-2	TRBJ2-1	ASSPSYIPAVREQF
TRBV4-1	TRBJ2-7	ASSQEGVAAYEQY
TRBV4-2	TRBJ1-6	ASSQDGSSYNSPLH
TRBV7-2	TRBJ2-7	ASSPPPGGYEQY
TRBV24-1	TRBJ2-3	ATESGRGDTQY
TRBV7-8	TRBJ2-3	ASSLAGGDTDTQY
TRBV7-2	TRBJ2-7	ASSLANLPYEQY
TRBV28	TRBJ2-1	VSSKLAGGLNEQF
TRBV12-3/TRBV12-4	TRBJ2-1	ASSPVASYNEQF
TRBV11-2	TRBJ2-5	ASSYRQAIETQY
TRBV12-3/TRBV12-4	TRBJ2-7	ASSLGGTRGFLY
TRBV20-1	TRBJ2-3	SASPGWMRDTQY
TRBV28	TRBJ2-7	ASPDRTTYEQY
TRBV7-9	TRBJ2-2	ASSPRKVINTGELF
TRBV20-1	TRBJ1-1	SARDTGDTEAF
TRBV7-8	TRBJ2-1	ASSLGGGMYNEQF
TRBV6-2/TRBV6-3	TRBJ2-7	ASSMGVIYYEQY
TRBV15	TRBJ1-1	ATSRATEDTEAF
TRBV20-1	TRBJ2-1	SASTRTNAYNEQF
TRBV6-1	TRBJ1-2	AGARGSTNYGYT
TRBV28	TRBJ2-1	ASSLLNLKGSLAGKNGEQF
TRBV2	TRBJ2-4	ASSEGTAPWAIQY
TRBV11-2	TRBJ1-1	ASSPGWNGRGTEAF
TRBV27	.	ASSWGPTGGQETQY
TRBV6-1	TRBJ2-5	ASTQGETQY
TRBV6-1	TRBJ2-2	ASRDGPGELF
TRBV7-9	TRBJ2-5	ASSLKGQDQETQY
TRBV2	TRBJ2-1	ASCPGQGDNEQF
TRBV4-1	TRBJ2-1	ASSPGTGAVNEQF
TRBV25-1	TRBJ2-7	ASRSGLNEQY
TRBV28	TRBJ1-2	ASRSGGYT
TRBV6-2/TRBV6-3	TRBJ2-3	ASSQTPRTDTQY
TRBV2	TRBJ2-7	ASNFEASGAPSGYEQY